The sequence of this T cell receptor beta chain was determined in a study of early T cells in non-severe SARS-CoV-2 infection. Points from the study as a whole: Matching results from VDJdb favored anti-spike CD8 responses, leaving private and CD4 specificities undetected.

The TCR library protocol was used to attach unique molecular identifiers. These identifiers were attached to individual cDNA molecules. TCRdb reprocessed the 5' RACE reads via MiXCR and lists one record per CDR3 protein. This sample has some 87,000 distinct CDR3 sequences, with 9.5% to 13% found just once. Germline V gene sequence: CDR1 SEHNR, CDR2 FQNEAQ (reference sequence). V lost 5 bases and J lost 3; bases outside the gene matches: 3. The CDR3 is 14 residues long. This clonotype was seen more than once but under ten times. Antigen unknown. Specimen: whole blood. The rearrangement links TRBV7-9 to TRBJ2-3; 9 bases are shared with TRBD2. This sequence originates from an adult who was a healthcare worker with PCR-confirmed SARS-CoV-2 infection or an uninfected control (not recorded which). CDR3 coding DNA: TGTGCCAGCAGCCCTAGCGGGACGACAGATACGCAGTATTTT. This codes for CASSPSGTTDTQYF.